Shown below are 2 T cell receptor beta chains from a single sample sequenced in a study of cytomegalovirus exposure and HLA in healthy donors (dated by TCRdb to 2015 to 2018). The protocol used for the library was the immunoSEQ multiplex PCR assay. A mixture of 60 forward primers for TCR Vbeta segments and 13 reverse primers for TCR Jbeta segments was used in the multiplex PCR. In TCRdb, the immuneACCESS table is reduced to in-frame sequences with V and J assigned. These tables do not hold every clone; where another copy was compared, an unresolved V gene accounts for under half, and the others remain unexplained. A total of around 140,000 clones appear in this sample, around 80% of them only once. The ten largest clones capture about 13% of the sample. The sample taken for sequencing was PBMCs. All receptors come from a middle-aged man in good health and CMV-seropositive.

The chain employs TRBV7-2 and TRBJ2-5; 11 nucleotides align to TRBD2. Unmatched junction bases numbered 15, after V lost 3 bases and J lost 3 bases. Germline CDR1 reads SGHTA; CDR2 reads FQGNSA. The CDR3 runs to 19 residues. Here the CDR3 reads CASSFGSSGRRGREETQYF. CDR3 nucleotide sequence: TGTGCCAGCAGCTTTGGGTCTAGCGGGAGGAGGGGGCGGGAAGAGACCCAGTACTTC.

This clone was counted between two and nine times. The V and J genes are TRBV9 and TRBJ1-4; a possible D gene is TRBD1 (6 bases). Germline CDR1 SGDLS, CDR2 YYNGEE. The CDR3 is made up of 14 amino acids. Trimming removed 4 bases from V and 4 bases from J, with 11 bases in between. The CDR3 spells CASSSGHHNEKLFF. As DNA, the CDR3 is TGTGCCAGCAGCTCGGGACACCATAATGAAAAACTGTTTTTT. The variable domain in full, with the rest retrieved from reference TRBV9 and TRBJ1-4, is DSGVTQTPKHLITATGQRVTLRCSPRSGDLSVYWYQQSLDQGLQFLIQYYNGEERAKGNILERFSAQQFPDLHSELNLSSLELGDSALYFCASSSGHHNEKLFFGSGTQLSVL.